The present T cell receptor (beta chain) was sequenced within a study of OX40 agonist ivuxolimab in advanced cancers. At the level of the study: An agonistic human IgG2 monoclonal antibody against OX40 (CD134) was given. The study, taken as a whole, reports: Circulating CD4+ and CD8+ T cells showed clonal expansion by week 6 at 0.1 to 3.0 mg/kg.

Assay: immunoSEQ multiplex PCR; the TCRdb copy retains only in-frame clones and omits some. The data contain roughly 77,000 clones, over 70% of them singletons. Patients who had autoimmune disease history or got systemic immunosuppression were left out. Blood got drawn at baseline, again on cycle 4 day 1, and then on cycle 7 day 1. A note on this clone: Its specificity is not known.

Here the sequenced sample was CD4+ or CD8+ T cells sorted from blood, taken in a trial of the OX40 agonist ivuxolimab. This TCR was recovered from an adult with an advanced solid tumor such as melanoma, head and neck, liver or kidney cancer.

In DNA, the CDR3 is TGTGCCAGCAGTGCGGGGACGGGTCTAGGCTACGAGCAGTACTTC. Protein product: CASSAGTGLGYEQYF. The chain has TRBV25-1 and TRBJ2-7, with D perhaps assigned TRBD1 or TRBD2 (5 bases each). The ends were cut back, 4 bases at V and 3 bases at J, with 16 bases in the middle. Looked up from germline, CDR1 is MGHDK and CDR2 is SYGVNS. The CDR3 totals 15 residues.